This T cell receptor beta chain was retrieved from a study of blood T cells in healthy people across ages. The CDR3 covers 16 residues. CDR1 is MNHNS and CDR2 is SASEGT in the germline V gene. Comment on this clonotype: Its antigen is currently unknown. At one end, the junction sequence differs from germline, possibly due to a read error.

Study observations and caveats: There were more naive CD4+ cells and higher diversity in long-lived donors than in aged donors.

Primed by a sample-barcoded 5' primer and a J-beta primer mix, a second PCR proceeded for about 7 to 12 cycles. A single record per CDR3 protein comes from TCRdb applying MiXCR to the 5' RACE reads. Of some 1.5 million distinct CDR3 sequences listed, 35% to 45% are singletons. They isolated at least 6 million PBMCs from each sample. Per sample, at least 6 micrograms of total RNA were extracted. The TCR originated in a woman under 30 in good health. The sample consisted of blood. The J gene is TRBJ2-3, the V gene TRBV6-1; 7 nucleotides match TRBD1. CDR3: CASTGTVRGFTDTQYF. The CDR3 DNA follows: TGTGCTAGCACCGGGACAGTTAGAGGGTTCACAGATACGCAGTATTTT.